These 2 T cell receptor beta chains share one sample of origin, sequenced in a study of PD-L1 blockade in urothelial cancer. Assay used: immunoSEQ multiplex PCR; TCRdb lists only in-frame clones, some missing. The sample has around 30,000 clones, approximately 81% seen once. Indicated time point: peripheral blood 6 weeks after treatment start. The source material was PBMCs, sampled around atezolizumab (anti-PD-L1) treatment. These receptors all come from a man aged 65 to 79 with urothelial cancer.

This chain connects TRBV7-2 to TRBJ1-2; D not certain. Germline lookup yields CDR1 SGHTA and CDR2 FQGNSA. This CDR3 has 15 amino acids. Trimming took 5 bases from V and 4 from J, leaving 17 bases between them. The chain's CDR3 is CASSPRTGEGYGYTF. As DNA, the CDR3 is TGTGCCAGCAGCCCGAGGACCGGTGAGGGCTATGGCTACACCTTC.

The V gene is TRBV6-1, the J gene TRBJ1-4; no reliable D call. CDR1 MNHNS and CDR2 SASEGT come from the germline V gene. This CDR3 comprises 15 residues. V lost 1 base and J 0 bases, leaving 6 bases between the germline ends. In nucleotides, the CDR3 is TGTGCCAGCAGTGAAGGGGGAGCAACTAATGAAAAACTGTTTTTT. It codes for CASSEGGATNEKLFF.